The source of this T cell receptor (beta chain) is a study of blood T cell repertoires in COVID-19 (TCRdb year 2020). General notes on the study: Collaborator samples came from the United States, Italy and Spain and covered acute and convalescent phases of COVID-19. Sample metadata almost always included a de-identified subject ID, COVID-19 status, age in years and sex. Subjects who had been exposed to COVID-19, were actively infected with it, or had recovered from it provided the deeply sampled blood TCRbeta repertoires that made up the dataset. Samples came from the ongoing ImmuneRACE study (first 160 participants) plus 1,254 subjects from 6 global collaborators. The material from the prospective study consisted of cDNA or gDNA derived from T cells, B-cell-depleted T cells, or PBMCs. Where HLA class I and class II types were available, the types were taken from metadata supplied by the sample provider, not from assay-based typing. A freely available public database, intended as a resource for researchers studying the immune response to SARS-CoV-2, is where the repertoires were released. Findings and caveats that apply to the study as a whole: The amount of clinical and demographic metadata varied by source and participant and was provided uncurated.

Whole blood was collected in K2EDTA tubes by collaborating institutions according to the institutions' own protocols. For TCRbeta analysis, collaborator samples were shipped as frozen whole blood, as isolated PBMCs, or as DNA extracted from either sample type. Note on this clone: No cognate antigen has been identified for it. Base qualities are not at hand, and no much larger clone is one base apart.

The immunoSEQ Assay, a bias-controlled multiplex PCR, was used to amplify TCRbeta CDR3 regions from genomic DNA. Processing in the source paper ran as follows. The number of nucleated cells in each sample was estimated by amplification of reference gene primers within the assay. To quantify the absolute abundance of each unique TCRbeta CDR3 rearrangement, sequence reads were collapsed and filtered. For each sample, productive Simpson clonality was calculated by taking the square root of Simpson's diversity index across productive rearrangements. TCRdb took this table from immuneACCESS and kept in-frame rearrangements with V and J called. Such tables lack part of the clones; where checked against another copy, unresolved V genes explain under half of the gap, and the rest is unexplained. D and trimming come from the DNA, and the V and J calls and clone size come from that table. A total of roughly 64,000 clones appear in this sample, around 80% of them only once. Clones ranked in the top ten supply roughly 5.4% of the sample.

The CDR3 spans 13 residues, from the cysteine through the phenylalanine. CDR3 DNA only is kept here, 39 bases in frame from base 1. The junction carries 9 bases between V and J, which are trimmed by 3 bases and 4 bases respectively. This clonotype originated in a human donor in a cohort sampled during active COVID-19. The V and J segments used are TRBV12-3 or TRBV12-4 and TRBJ1-1; no D gene can be assigned with confidence. The specimen was peripheral blood. The nucleotide sequence reads as follows: TGTGCCAGCAGTTTGCACAGTTCCACTGAAGCTTTCTTT. Translation gives CASSLHSSTEAFF.